Listed here are 21 T cell receptor beta chains from one sample, sequenced in a study of cytomegalovirus exposure and HLA in healthy donors (dated by TCRdb to about 2017). Libraries were made using the immunoSEQ multiplex PCR assay. For the multiplex PCR, a mixture combining 60 forward primers for TCR Vbeta segments and 13 reverse primers for TCR Jbeta segments was used. Not all clones reach the TCRdb copy of this immuneACCESS table, which keeps in-frame sequences only. Checked studies attribute under half of the gap to unresolved V genes and leave the rest unexplained. The sample table includes approximately 210,000 clones. The biggest ten clones account for approximately 1% of the sample. Material for sequencing was PBMCs. The receptors derive from a woman aged 30 to 39 in good health and CMV-seropositive.

This chain uses TRBV27 with TRBJ2-1; 10 positions match TRBD2. Trimming removed 5 bases from V and 9 bases from J; junction bases left unmatched: 16. The CDR3 is made up of 17 amino acids. Germline lookup yields CDR1 MNHEY and CDR2 SMNVEV (reference sequence). The CDR3 region is CASSTSLAGVEVGEQFF. The CDR3 nucleotides are TGTGCCAGCAGTACATCCCTAGCGGGAGTAGAGGTGGGTGAGCAGTTCTTC.

The J gene is TRBJ2-2, the V gene TRBV7-6; unclear D gene. This CDR3 region has 15 residues. V was clipped by 4 bases and J by 7 bases, with 16 bases between them. The germline CDR1 and CDR2 sequences are SGHVS and FNYEAQ. The CDR3 coding sequence is TGTGCCAGCAGCTCGATCACTACCCTGGGCGGGGAGCTGTTTTTT. Translating gives CASSSITTLGGELFF. Combining the CDR3 with reference TRBV7-6 and TRBJ2-2 gives the whole variable domain GAGVSQSPRYKVTKRGQDVALRCDPISGHVSLYWYRQALGQGPEFLTYFNYEAQQDKSGLPNDRFSAERPEGSISTLTIQRTEQRDSAMYRCASSSITTLGGELFFGEGSRLTVL.

This sequence joins TRBV4-3 and TRBJ2-7; D possibly corresponds to TRBD2 (5 bases). The CDR3 runs to 14 residues. Germline V lookup: CDR1 LGHNA, CDR2 YSLEER. V was pared by 3 bases and J by 0 bases, with 9 bases between. CDR3 coding DNA: TGCGCCAGCAGCCAGGCTCGGGACTCCTACGAGCAGTACTTC. Its protein product is CASSQARDSYEQYF.

This chain's CDR3 is CACNRGLGTGELFF. The DNA of the CDR3 is TGTGCCTGCAACAGGGGGCTTGGCACCGGGGAGCTGTTTTTT. The chain combines TRBV30 with TRBJ2-2, with TRBD1 matching 9 bases. The CDR3 is made up of 14 amino acids. Trimming removed 6 bases from V and 4 bases from J; junction bases left unmatched: 6. From germline, CDR1 is GTSNPN and CDR2 SVGIG (reference sequence). Together with reference TRBV30 and TRBJ2-2, the CDR3 gives the full variable domain: SQTIHQWPATLVQPVGSPLSLECTVEGTSNPNLYWYRQAAGRGLQLLFYSVGIGQISSEVPQNLSASRPQDRQFILSSKKLLLSDSGFYLCACNRGLGTGELFFGEGSRLTVL.

The chain combines TRBV15 with TRBJ1-4; D is possibly TRBD1 (6 bases). This CDR3 spans 14 amino acids. V was cut by 11 bases and J by 7 bases, with 20 bases left in between. Germline lookup yields CDR1 LNHNV and CDR2 YYDKDF (reference sequence). DNA for the CDR3: TGTGCCGCCACCCCCGGGACAAACGCTGAAAAACTGTTTTTT. This gives the protein CAATPGTNAEKLFF.

The chain has TRBV2 and TRBJ2-3; the match to TRBD2 covers 10 bases. This CDR3 comprises 19 residues. Germline loops: CDR1 SNHLY, CDR2 FYNNEI. J was trimmed by 0 bases and V by 7 bases; bases with no gene match: 16. In DNA form, the CDR3 reads TGTGCCAGCACTTATAGCGGGGGGTCTGCGCCATTTAGCACAGATACGCAGTATTTT. It encodes CASTYSGGSAPFSTDTQYF.

The chain is built from TRBV27 and TRBJ2-3, with 10 positions matching TRBD2. Germline-derived CDR1 and CDR2 are MNHEY and SMNVEV (reference sequence). The CDR3 length is 15 residues. The J segment lost 2 bases and the V segment lost 7 bases, leaving 6 bases of the junction unmatched. The CDR3 sequence is CASTPLAGDTDTQYF. The CDR3 nucleotides are TGTGCCAGCACTCCCCTAGCGGGAGACACAGATACGCAGTATTTT.

This rearrangement joins TRBV2 to TRBJ1-1; D is perhaps TRBD1 (6 bases). The CDR3 length is 14 residues. The germline CDR1 and CDR2 sequences are SNHLY and FYNNEI. V was pared by 5 bases and J by 2 bases, with 12 bases between. CDR3 DNA: TGTGCCAGCAGTATACAGGGCCCAAACACTGAAGCTTTCTTT. Translated, it gives CASSIQGPNTEAFF.

The gene calls are TRBV11-3 and TRBJ2-1, with 16 bases identical to TRBD2. The junction had 7 bases not matched to a gene; V was cut back by 5 bases and J by 0 bases. The CDR3 length is 19 residues. In germline, CDR1 is SGHNT, CDR2 YENEEA. CDR3 nucleotide sequence: TGTGCCAGCAGCATGGGACTAGCGGGGGGGAGGTTCTCCTACAATGAGCAGTTCTTC. It translates to CASSMGLAGGRFSYNEQFF.

The chain links TRBV19 to TRBJ1-1; a possible D gene is TRBD1 (6 bases). V was shortened by 2 bases and J by 1 base, with 8 bases between the two germline ends. The CDR3 runs to 14 residues. CDR1 and CDR2 (germline): LNHDA, SQIVND (reference sequence). The CDR3 DNA reads TGTGCCAGTAGTATACCAGGGGCGAACACTGAAGCTTTCTTT. It specifies CASSIPGANTEAFF.

The rearrangement links TRBV18 to TRBJ2-5; 10 positions agree with TRBD1. Germline values: CDR1 KGHSH, CDR2 LQKENI. This CDR3 is built from 13 residues. V was pared by 3 bases and J by 13 bases, with 8 bases of the junction left unmatched. The CDR3 DNA reads as TGTGCCAGCTCACCGGGGACAGGGGCCCAACGGTACTTC. It encodes CASSPGTGAQRYF.

The genes are TRBV6-6 and TRBJ1-5; no reliable D call. Per the germline V gene, CDR1 is MNHNY and CDR2 is SVGAGI (reference sequence). The CDR3 is 13 residues long. The germline V and J ends were trimmed by 7 bases and 6 bases, with 13 bases remaining between them. The CDR3 here is CASNGVLGQPQHF. DNA for the CDR3: TGTGCCAGCAACGGGGTCTTAGGTCAGCCCCAGCATTTT.

The chain links TRBV19 to TRBJ2-6, with a weak D call TRBD2 (5 bases). This CDR3 region has 16 residues. V lost 3 bases, J lost 4 bases, and 13 bases lay in between. In germline, CDR1 is LNHDA, CDR2 SQIVND (reference sequence). For the CDR3, the DNA is TGTGCCAGTAGTATCCCCGCGGGCCTCGGGGCCAACGTCCTGACTTTC. This codes for CASSIPAGLGANVLTF. Full variable domain (outside the CDR3, taken from reference TRBV19 and TRBJ2-6): DGGITQSPKYLFRKEGQNVTLSCEQNLNHDAMYWYRQDPGQGLRLIYYSQIVNDFQKGDIAEGYSVSREKKESFPLTVTSAQKNPTAFYLCASSIPAGLGANVLTFGAGSRLTVL.

The chain's CDR3 is CASSLLQGGDTEAFF. The DNA of the CDR3 is TGTGCCAGCAGCCTTCTACAGGGGGGGGACACTGAAGCTTTCTTT. V gene TRBV6-5 combines with J gene TRBJ1-1, with 8 nucleotides matching TRBD1. The CDR3 is 15 amino acids. From germline, CDR1 is MNHEY and CDR2 SVGAGI. V lost 6 bases to trimming and J lost 3 bases; unmatched junction nucleotides: 9.

The J gene is TRBJ1-5, the V gene TRBV5-1, with D possibly matching TRBD1 (5 bases). Germline CDR1 reads SGHRS; CDR2 reads YFSETQ. This CDR3 spans 15 amino acids. Trimming removed 4 bases at V and 1 base at J, with 12 bases between. CDR3 loop: CASSPDSGSNQPQHF. In nucleotides, the CDR3 is TGCGCCAGCAGCCCTGACAGTGGAAGCAATCAGCCCCAGCATTTT.

To note about this clone: In the same sample, other DNA sequences code for this CDR3. The gene calls are TRBV10-1 and TRBJ2-3; TRBD2 aligns across 9 bases. The CDR3 loop spans 16 amino acids. The V segment lost 2 bases and the J segment 2 bases; nucleotides outside the gene matches: 5. The germline CDR1 and CDR2 sequences are WNHNN and SYGVQD (reference sequence). CDR3 in DNA: TGCGCCAGCAGTGAGGGACTAGCGTTGGCCACAGATACGCAGTATTTT. This sequence encodes CASSEGLALATDTQYF.

J is TRBJ1-3 and V is TRBV9, with D perhaps matching TRBD1 (6 bases). The CDR3 covers 16 residues. Deletions cut 0 bases from V and 4 bases from J, with 14 bases between. CDR1 SGDLS and CDR2 YYNGEE come from the germline V gene. The CDR3 sequence: CASSVGAGATGNTIYF. The CDR3 region has the DNA TGTGCCAGCAGCGTAGGGGCGGGGGCTACGGGAAACACCATATATTTT.

The chain uses TRBV18 and TRBJ2-3, with 8 bases fitting TRBD2. From germline, CDR1 is KGHSH and CDR2 LQKENI. V lost 3 bases to trimming and J lost 2 bases; unmatched junction nucleotides: 13. The CDR3 is made up of 18 amino acids. The CDR3 nucleotides read TGTGCCAGCTCACCGACCGGCCAGCGGGAGCTACCCACAGATACGCAGTATTTT. Translation gives CASSPTGQRELPTDTQYF.

The chain uses TRBV27 and TRBJ2-7; 7 nucleotides align to TRBD1. The CDR3 runs 15 residues. From germline, CDR1 is MNHEY and CDR2 SMNVEV (reference sequence). The ends lost 3 bases at V and 4 bases at J; junction bases unmatched: 9. CDR3 in DNA: TGTGCCAGCAGTTTCCGACAGGGTCAGGGGTACGAGCAGTACTTC. Translated: CASSFRQGQGYEQYF.

CDR3: CSVIFSGYEQYF. The CDR3 bases are TGCAGCGTTATTTTTAGCGGATACGAGCAGTACTTC. The chain recombines TRBV29-1 with TRBJ2-7; TRBD2 is a possible D gene (6 bases). Germline CDR1 and CDR2: SQVTM and ANQGSEA. The V end lost 5 bases, the J end lost 4 bases, and 12 bases lay between the germline ends. The CDR3 is 12 residues long.

This chain joins TRBV5-4 and TRBJ1-6; 10 bases fit TRBD1. With V trimmed by 3 bases and J by 3 bases, 3 bases remained unmatched. Germline V gives CDR1 SGHNT, CDR2 YYREEE (reference sequence). This CDR3 is 16 amino acids long. CDR3 amino acids: CASSSGQGNYNSPLHF. In nucleotides, the CDR3 is TGTGCCAGCAGCTCGGGACAGGGGAACTATAATTCACCCCTCCACTTT.